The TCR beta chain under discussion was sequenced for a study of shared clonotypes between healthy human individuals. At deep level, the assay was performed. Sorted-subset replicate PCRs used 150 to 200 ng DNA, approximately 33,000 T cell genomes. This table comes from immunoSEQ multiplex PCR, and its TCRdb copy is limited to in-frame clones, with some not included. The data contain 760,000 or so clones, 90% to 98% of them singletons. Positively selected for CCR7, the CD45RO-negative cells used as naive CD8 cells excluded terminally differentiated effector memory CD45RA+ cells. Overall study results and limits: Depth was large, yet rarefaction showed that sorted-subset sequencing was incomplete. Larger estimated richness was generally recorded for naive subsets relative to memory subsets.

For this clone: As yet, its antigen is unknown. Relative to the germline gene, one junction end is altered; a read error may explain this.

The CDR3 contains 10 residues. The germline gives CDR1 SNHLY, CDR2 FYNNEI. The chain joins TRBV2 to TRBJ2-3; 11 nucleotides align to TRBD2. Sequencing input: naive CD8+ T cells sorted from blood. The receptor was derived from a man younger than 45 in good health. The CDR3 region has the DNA TGTGCCAGCCTAGCGGGAGGCCAACATTTT. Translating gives CASLAGGQHF. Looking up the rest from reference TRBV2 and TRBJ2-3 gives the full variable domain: EPEVTQTPSHQVTQMGQEVILRCVPISNHLYFYWYRQILGQKVEFLVSFYNNEISEKSEIFDDQFSVERPDGSNFTLKIRSTKLEDSAMYFCASLAGGQHFGPGTRLTVL.